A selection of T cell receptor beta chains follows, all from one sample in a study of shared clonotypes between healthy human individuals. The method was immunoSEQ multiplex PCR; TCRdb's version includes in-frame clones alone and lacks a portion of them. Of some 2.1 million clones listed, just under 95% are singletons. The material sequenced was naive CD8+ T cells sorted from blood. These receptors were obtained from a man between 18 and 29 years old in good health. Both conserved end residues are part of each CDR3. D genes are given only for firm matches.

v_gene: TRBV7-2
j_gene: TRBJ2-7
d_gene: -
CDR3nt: TGTGCCAGCAGCTTGGGGGTGGGTCTCGAGCAGTACTTC
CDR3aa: CASSLGVGLEQYF

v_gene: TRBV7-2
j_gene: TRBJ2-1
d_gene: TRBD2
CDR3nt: TGTGCCAGCAGCTCATTTCCCTCTGGGCGGGAGGGGCCCTACAATGAGCAGTTCTTC
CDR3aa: CASSSFPSGREGPYNEQFF

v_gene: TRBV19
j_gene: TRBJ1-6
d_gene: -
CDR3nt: TGTGCCAGTATCGGAACCCTCCACTTT
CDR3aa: CASIGTLHF

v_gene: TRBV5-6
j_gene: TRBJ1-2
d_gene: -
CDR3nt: TGTGCCAGCAGCTCGGAACAGGGAAAGTACTATGGCTACACCTTC
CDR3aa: CASSSEQGKYYGYTF

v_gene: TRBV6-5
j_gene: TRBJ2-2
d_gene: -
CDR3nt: TGTGCCAGCAGTTACTCGGGGGACACCGGGGAGCTGTTTTTT
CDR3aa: CASSYSGDTGELFF

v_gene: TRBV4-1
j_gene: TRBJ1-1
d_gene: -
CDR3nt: TGCGCCAGCAGCCAAGAGAGGGGGAACACTGAAGCTTTCTTT
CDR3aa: CASSQERGNTEAFF

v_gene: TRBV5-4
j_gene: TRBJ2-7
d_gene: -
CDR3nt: TGTGCCAGCAGCTTGGGACCGGGACAAGAGTACGAGCAGTACTTC
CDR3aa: CASSLGPGQEYEQYF

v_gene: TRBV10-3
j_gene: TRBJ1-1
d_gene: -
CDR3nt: TGTGCCACCACTTCCATGAACACTGAAGCTTTCTTT
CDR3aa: CATTSMNTEAFF

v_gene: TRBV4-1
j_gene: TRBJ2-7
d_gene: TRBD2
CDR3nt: TGCGCCAGCAGCCCCGAACCGGGACTAGCGGGGGGAATCTACGAGCAGTACTTC
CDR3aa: CASSPEPGLAGGIYEQYF

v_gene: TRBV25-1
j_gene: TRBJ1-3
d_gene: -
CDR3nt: TGTGCCAGCAGCCTGGGATCCGTCGCTGGAAACACCATATATTTT
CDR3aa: CASSLGSVAGNTIYF

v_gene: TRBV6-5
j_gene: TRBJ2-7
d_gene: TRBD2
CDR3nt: TGTGCCAGCAGTTACTCAATGGAGCGGGGCTCCTACGAGCAGTACTTC
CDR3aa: CASSYSMERGSYEQYF

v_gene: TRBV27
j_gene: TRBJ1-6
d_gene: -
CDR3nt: TGTGCCAGCCGGCTTCCTTCTTCTACTTCACCCCTCCACTTT
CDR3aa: CASRLPSSTSPLHF

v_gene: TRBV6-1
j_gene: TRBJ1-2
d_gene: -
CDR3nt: TGTGCCAGCAGTGAAGTGGGACTAGCGGGACTTGGCTACACCTTC
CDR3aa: CASSEVGLAGLGYTF

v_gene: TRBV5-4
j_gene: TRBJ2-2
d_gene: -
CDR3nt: TGTGCCAGCAGCTTGGAGGGGTTTGTAAACTCGATTGCCGGGGAGCTGTTTTTT
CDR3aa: CASSLEGFVNSIAGELFF

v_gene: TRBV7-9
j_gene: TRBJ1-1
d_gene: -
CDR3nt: TGTGCCAGCAGCCCGGGGCAGGCGAACACTGAAGCTTTCTTT
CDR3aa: CASSPGQANTEAFF

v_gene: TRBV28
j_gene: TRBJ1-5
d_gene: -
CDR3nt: TGTGCCAGCAGTGGAGGGCTGGCCCAGCATTTT
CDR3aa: CASSGGLAQHF

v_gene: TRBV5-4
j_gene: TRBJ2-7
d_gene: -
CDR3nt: TGTGCCAGCAGCTACGAGTACGAGCAGTACTTC
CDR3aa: CASSYEYEQYF

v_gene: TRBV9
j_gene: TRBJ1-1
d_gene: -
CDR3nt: TGTGCCAGCAGCCCTCGACTCACCCCGGAGACTGAAGCTTTCTTT
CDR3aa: CASSPRLTPETEAFF

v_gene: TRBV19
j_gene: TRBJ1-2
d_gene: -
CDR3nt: TGTGCCAGTACGGGCATCCCCTATGGCTACACCTTC
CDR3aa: CASTGIPYGYTF

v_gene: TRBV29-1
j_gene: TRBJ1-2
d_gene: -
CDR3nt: TGCAGCGTTGAAGATCGGATAACAGCAACCAACTATGGCTACACCTTC
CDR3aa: CSVEDRITATNYGYTF

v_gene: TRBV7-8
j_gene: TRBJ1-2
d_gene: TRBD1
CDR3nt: TGTGCCAGCAGCTTAGACGGGTTTGAGGGGGCAGATCTCTATGGCTACACCTTC
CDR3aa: CASSLDGFEGADLYGYTF

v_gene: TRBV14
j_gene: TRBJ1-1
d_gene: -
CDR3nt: TGTGCCAGCAGCTCTACCGAGCGGGGTTATCACACTGAAGCTTTCTTT
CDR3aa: CASSSTERGYHTEAFF

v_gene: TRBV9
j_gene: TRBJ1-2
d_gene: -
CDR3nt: TGTGCCAGCAGCGTAGGCTTGAGCAGCTCTAACTATGGCTACACCTTC
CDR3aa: CASSVGLSSSNYGYTF

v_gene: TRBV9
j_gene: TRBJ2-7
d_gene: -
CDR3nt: TGTGCCAGCAGCGTAGAAGGGACCGGTCACTACGAGCAGTACTTC
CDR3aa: CASSVEGTGHYEQYF

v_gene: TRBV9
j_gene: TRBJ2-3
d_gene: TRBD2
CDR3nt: TGTGCCAGCACCCCCAGCGGGGACTTCTCGTGGACGCAGTATTTT
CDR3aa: CASTPSGDFSWTQYF

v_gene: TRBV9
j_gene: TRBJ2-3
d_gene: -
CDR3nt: TGTGCCAGCAGCGTAGAGTTTGGTGGCTTATCAGATACGCAGTATTTT
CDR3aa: CASSVEFGGLSDTQYF

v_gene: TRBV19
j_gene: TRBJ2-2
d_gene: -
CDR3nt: TGTGCCAGTAGTATCGGACGGACAGTTGGCGGGGAGCTGTTTTTT
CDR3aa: CASSIGRTVGGELFF

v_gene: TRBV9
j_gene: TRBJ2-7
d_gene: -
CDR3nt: TGTGCCAGCAGCGTAAGTTCTACTCTGGCGGGCTCCTACGAGCAGTACTTC
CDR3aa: CASSVSSTLAGSYEQYF

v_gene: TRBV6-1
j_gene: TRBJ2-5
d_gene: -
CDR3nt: TGTGCCAGCAGGTTGATTAGCTTGGGGGAGACCCAGTACTTC
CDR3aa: CASRLISLGETQYF

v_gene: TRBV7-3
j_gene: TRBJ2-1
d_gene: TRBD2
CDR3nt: TGTGCCAGCAGCTTGGACGACTCTAGCGGGGTCCGATACAATGAGCAGTTCTTC
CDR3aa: CASSLDDSSGVRYNEQFF

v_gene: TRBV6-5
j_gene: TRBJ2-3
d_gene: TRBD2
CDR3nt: TGTGCCAGCAGATATCTAGCGGGTGGCACAGATACGCAGTATTTT
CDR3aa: CASRYLAGGTDTQYF

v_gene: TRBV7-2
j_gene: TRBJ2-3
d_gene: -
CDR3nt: TGTGCCAGCAGCCCGACCTCGGACGGAATAACAGATACGCAGTATTTT
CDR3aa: CASSPTSDGITDTQYF

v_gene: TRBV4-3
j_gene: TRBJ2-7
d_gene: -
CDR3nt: TGCGCCAGCAGCCAAGAGGGACTCCCATCTTACGAGCAGTACTTC
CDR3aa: CASSQEGLPSYEQYF

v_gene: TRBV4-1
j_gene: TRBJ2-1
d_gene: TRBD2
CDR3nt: TGCGCCAGCAGCCCTAGCGGGACGGACTACAATGAGCAGTTCTTC
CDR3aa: CASSPSGTDYNEQFF

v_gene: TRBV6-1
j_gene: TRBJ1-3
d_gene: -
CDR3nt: TGTGCCACCGTTCAGACAGGCTACTCCGACACCATATATTTT
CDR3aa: CATVQTGYSDTIYF

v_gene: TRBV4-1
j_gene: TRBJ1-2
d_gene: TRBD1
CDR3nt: TGCGCCAGCAGCCAAGTGGGACAGGACCTTTATGGCTACACCTTC
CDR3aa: CASSQVGQDLYGYTF

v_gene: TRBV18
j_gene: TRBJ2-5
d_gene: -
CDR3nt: TGTGCCAGCTCACCCAGTGAGACCCAGTACTTC
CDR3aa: CASSPSETQYF

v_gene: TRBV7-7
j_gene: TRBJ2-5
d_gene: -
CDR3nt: TGTGCTAGCGCTGCCAGACAGGGAGGGGAGACCCAGTACTTC
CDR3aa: CASAARQGGETQYF

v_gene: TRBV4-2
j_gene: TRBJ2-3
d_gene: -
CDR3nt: TGTGCCAGCAGCCGGGGGAGGGAGGGGGCCCCTCTTCAGTATTTT
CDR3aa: CASSRGREGAPLQYF